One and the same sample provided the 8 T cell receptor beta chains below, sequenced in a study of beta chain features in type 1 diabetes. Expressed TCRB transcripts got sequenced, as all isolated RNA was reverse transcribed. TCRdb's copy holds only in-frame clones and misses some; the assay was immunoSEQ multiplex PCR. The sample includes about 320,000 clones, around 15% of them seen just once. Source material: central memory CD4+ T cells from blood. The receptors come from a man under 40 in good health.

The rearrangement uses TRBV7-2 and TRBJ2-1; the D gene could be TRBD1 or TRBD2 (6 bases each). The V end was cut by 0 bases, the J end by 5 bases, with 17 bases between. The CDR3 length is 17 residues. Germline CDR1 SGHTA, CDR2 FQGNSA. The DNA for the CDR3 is TGTGCCAGCAGCTTAGCGAGGGGGGCGGACATCCACAATGAGCAGTTCTTC. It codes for CASSLARGADIHNEQFF.

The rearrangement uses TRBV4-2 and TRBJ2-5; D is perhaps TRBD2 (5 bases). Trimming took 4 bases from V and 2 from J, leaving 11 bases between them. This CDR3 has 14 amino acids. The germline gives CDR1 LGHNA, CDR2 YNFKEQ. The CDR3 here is CASSLYRGQETQYF. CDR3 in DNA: TGTGCCAGCAGCCTTTACCGGGGACAAGAGACCCAGTACTTC.

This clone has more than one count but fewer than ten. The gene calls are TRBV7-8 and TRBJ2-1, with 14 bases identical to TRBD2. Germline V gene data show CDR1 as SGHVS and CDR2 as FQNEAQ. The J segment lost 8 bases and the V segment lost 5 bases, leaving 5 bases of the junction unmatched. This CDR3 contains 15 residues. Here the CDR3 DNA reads TGTGCCAGCAGCCAAGGACTAGCGGGAGGCTATGAGCAGTTCTTC. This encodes CASSQGLAGGYEQFF.

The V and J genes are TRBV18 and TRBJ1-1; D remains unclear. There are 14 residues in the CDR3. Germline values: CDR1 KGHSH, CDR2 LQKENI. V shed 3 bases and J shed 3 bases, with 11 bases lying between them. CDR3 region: CASSPGRMDTEAFF. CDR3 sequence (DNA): TGTGCCAGCTCACCTGGGAGGATGGACACTGAAGCTTTCTTT.

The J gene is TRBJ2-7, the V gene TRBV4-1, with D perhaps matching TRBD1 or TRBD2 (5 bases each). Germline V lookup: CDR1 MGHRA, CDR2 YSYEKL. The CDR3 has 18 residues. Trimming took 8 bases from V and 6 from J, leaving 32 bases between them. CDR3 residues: CASYFPDRRRGLEVEQYF. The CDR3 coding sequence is TGCGCCAGCTACTTCCCTGACCGAAGACGGGGCCTTGAGGTCGAGCAGTACTTC.

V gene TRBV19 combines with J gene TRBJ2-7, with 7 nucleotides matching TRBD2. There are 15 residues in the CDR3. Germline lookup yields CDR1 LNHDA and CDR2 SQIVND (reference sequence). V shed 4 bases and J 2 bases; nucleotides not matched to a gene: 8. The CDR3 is CASSTPSGTTYEQYF. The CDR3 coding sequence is TGTGCCAGTAGTACCCCCTCAGGGACTACCTACGAGCAGTACTTC. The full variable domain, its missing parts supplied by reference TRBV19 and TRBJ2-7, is DGGITQSPKYLFRKEGQNVTLSCEQNLNHDAMYWYRQDPGQGLRLIYYSQIVNDFQKGDIAEGYSVSREKKESFPLTVTSAQKNPTAFYLCASSTPSGTTYEQYFGPGTRLTVT.

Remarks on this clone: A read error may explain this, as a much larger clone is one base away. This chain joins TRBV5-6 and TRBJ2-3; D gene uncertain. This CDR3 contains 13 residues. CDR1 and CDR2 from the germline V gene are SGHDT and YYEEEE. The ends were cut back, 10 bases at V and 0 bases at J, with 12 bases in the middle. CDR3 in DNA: TGTGCCTGGAGTGTTCGTAGCACAGATACGCAGTATTTT. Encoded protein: CAWSVRSTDTQYF.

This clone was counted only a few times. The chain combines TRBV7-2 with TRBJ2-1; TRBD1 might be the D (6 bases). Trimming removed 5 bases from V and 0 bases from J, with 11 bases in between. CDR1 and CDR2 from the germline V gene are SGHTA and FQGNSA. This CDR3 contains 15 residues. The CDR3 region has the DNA TGTGCCAGCAGCGGCCGACAGGACTCCTACAATGAGCAGTTCTTC. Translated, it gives CASSGRQDSYNEQFF.